What follows is one TCR beta chain and its context. Its antigen specificity is not known. No base-level quality is on record; no much larger clone is a single base apart. The data stem from a study of cytomegalovirus exposure and HLA in healthy donors (TCRdb year 2017). Study-level background: An earlier analysis of some 620 of the donors reported 276 Gb of sequence data and 95 million to 120 million unique TCR beta sequences obtained from 150 million to 200 million T cells. An early release that covered several hundred HLA-typed donors contained approximately 300 gigabases of sequencing data and about 84 million unique TCR sequences. The genetic ancestry cluster associated with self-reported Caucasian donors included approximately 85% of the roughly 400 genotyped donors. The aim of the study was to test whether cataloging public T cell receptors could identify signatures of past pathogen exposure. The study used immunosequencing to profile the T cell repertoires of some 600 subjects and linked those repertoires to cytomegalovirus serostatus. In addition to the first cohort of roughly 700 subjects, a separate validation cohort of 100 to 150 different subjects was used. To predict cytomegalovirus infection status, the study combined high-throughput TCR immunosequencing, statistical association of individual TCRs with disease status, and machine learning. To study patterns of TCR occurrence, a later analysis re-analyzed previously published TCR beta repertoires from several hundred donors and added high-resolution HLA genotyping. Rather than using new phenotypic data, the later analysis identified candidate immune exposures from TCR beta sequences and from how often those sequences occurred across donors. An earlier analysis of a few hundred of the donors applied high-throughput TCR beta sequencing to assess whether each TCR beta V gene segment acted as functional or pseudogenic. Alongside the repertoire data, information on donor age, sex, ethnicity and CMV serostatus was compiled. In a later genetic analysis, genome-wide SNP genotypes for about 65% of the 666 donors were used, and that subset was treated as a discovery cohort. All discovery cohort repertoires had been generated using a single sequencing platform. Both class I and class II loci were covered by HLA typing, at four-digit resolution. Typing coverage differed by locus: A, B, C, DRB1 and DQB1 were typed in roughly 629-630 donors, DQA1 in about 510, DPA1 in 600 to 610, and DPB1 in 450 to 480. About 5 DR-DQ haplotypes were handled as single units for association and clustering, since linkage in the cohort was strong. Across about 370 genotyped donors of the cohort, an average of about 200,000 unique TCR beta nucleotide sequences per donor were sequenced, and roughly a sixth of those sequences were non-productive.

The library came from the immunoSEQ multiplex PCR assay. A mixture of 60 forward primers for TCR Vbeta segments and 13 reverse primers for TCR Jbeta segments was used in the multiplex PCR. A multiplex PCR assay on genomic DNA amplified the CDR3 region of rearranged TCR beta genes. On the Illumina HiSeq System, the amplified TCR beta libraries were sequenced as 87-base-pair reads. The authors processed their data as follows. In a later analysis, 80 million or so unique TCR beta chains were counted across the approximately 640 repertoires, and roughly 11 million of these chains were shared by at least two donors. To remove PCR and sequencing errors, raw reads were error-corrected and collapsed into unique sequences using a nearest-neighbor algorithm that merged closely related sequences. CDR3 sequences were aligned to IMGT reference sequences to assign V, D and J gene segments. For a sequence to be retained, at least a six-nucleotide match to both a V gene segment and a J gene segment was required. Rearrangements were classified as productive when the CDR3 lacked stop codons and remained in frame with V and J, and all other rearrangements were classified as non-productive. Following IMGT convention, CDR3 was defined as the stretch from the second conserved V-encoded cysteine to the conserved J-encoded phenylalanine. In an earlier analysis of 550 to 650 of the donors, sequences lacking an unambiguous match to a single V gene segment were excluded. An earlier analysis of over 450 of the donors classified V segments as functional when productive rearrangements were above 56.7% and as segregating when the standard deviation between donors was above 5%. To diagnose cytomegalovirus status from the catalog of TCR beta chain sequences, a statistical classification framework was built. A later analysis assigned V and J genes by comparing TCR nucleotide sequences with IMGT/GENE-DB human TR gene sequences. The TCRdist pipeline was used in a later analysis to assign CDR3 sequences and most-parsimonious VDJ recombination scenarios. In a later analysis, every TCR beta chain was defined by the combination of its CDR3 amino acid sequence and its V-gene family, and reads without a unique V-gene family were dropped. As a way to deal with suspected cross-contamination and a sequencing artifact, a later analysis dropped approximately 590 nucleotide sequences that were highly shared and had low generation probability. In a later analysis, a clonal expansion index was calculated for each public chain from normalized within-repertoire ranks of inferred template counts. In a later analysis, generation probabilities were computed using a VDJ recombination model fitted to out-of-frame rearrangements, and the results were checked against IGoR. In a later analysis, hypergeometric tests were used to score TCR-TCR, TCR-HLA and TCR-CMV co-occurrence, with a repertoire-size bias correction applied to TCR pairs. In a later analysis, false discovery rates were estimated by permuting HLA or CMV assignments 20 times. In a later analysis, co-occurring TCRs were grouped using DBSCAN, with TCRdist sequence similarity added in when clustering inside HLA-allele-positive subsets. For co-occurrence clustering, repertoires with fewer than 30,000 or more than 120,000 public chains were excluded, along with five repertoires with anomalous nucleotide sharing. This is the immuneACCESS table as TCRdb keeps it, with only in-frame sequences that have V and J called. A part of the clones is gone; compared with another copy, unresolved V genes explain less than half, and the rest is unexplained. The D gene and trimming were derived from the DNA, and the V and J assignments and clone size from that table. This sample lists about 130,000 clones; over 60% were detected once. The top ten clones comprise 2% of the sample.

The cohort comprised more than 550 healthy bone marrow donors. At the time of sampling, all cohort members were nominally healthy, though unrecorded immune exposures were likely present. The donor tested CMV seronegative, placing the donor among the 352 seronegative members of the cohort. A peripheral blood sample was provided by each donor, and peripheral blood mononuclear cells were used for TCR beta sequencing. The Qiagen DNeasy Blood Extraction Kit was used to extract genomic DNA from the blood cell samples. What the research found in general, with its limitations: In a later analysis, 15,000 to 20,000 TCR beta sequences were associated with specific HLA alleles at a false discovery rate of 0.05. Sequencing depth was assumed to be roughly uniform across donors in the presence/absence analyses, though that assumption may not hold. Most TCR sequences were seen in very few donors, while some public TCRs were found in many individuals. Some 15 rarely observed V segments, including chromosome 9 orphons, were excluded from the earlier analysis of about 600 of the donors because counts were too low. In a later analysis, most CMV-associated TCR beta chains were found to appear HLA-restricted, with HLA associations seemingly driven largely by CMV exposure. Cytomegalovirus status was reported to be diagnosed by the classifier with high specificity and sensitivity in both the original and validation cohorts. A total of fewer than 200 TCR beta chains were listed by the study as associated with cytomegalovirus. An earlier analysis of approximately 600 of the donors showed that most TCR beta V segments appeared in productive rearrangements either about 87% or about 30% of the time, which broadly matched IMGT annotations. For the cohort, immune exposure information was limited to CMV serostatus. Linkage disequilibrium might explain the correlated functional status among segregating V segments, but an unknown experimental factor could not be ruled out. The authors suggested that the approach could potentially be extended to other disease states and immunological phenotypes. Compared with equally common non-associated chains, HLA-associated TCR beta chains in a later analysis were more clonally expanded and had lower generation probabilities. In this cohort, only TCR beta chains were sequenced, and detectable features were limited by the absence of alpha or paired-chain data. A group of highly shared sequence variants was considered likely to be a technical artifact of the sequencing pipeline. When HLA alleles, especially DR and DQ, strongly co-occurred, attributing TCR associations to individual alleles was difficult. HLA typing was unavailable for some donors at each locus, so association tests used only the typed subset. A later genetic analysis associated a missense DCLRE1C variant with V-gene and J-gene trimming of TCR beta chains, and an independent cohort replicated the association. According to a later analysis, parvovirus B19, influenza, CMV and Epstein-Barr virus appeared linked to several top co-occurrence clusters. Some IMGT-functional V segments, including TRBV6-2 and TRBV6-3, could not be told apart with the 87-base-pair reads, so those segments were excluded. A later analysis found that TCR association rates varied across HLA loci, with DRB1 alleles showing the most associated TCRs and HLA-C alleles the fewest. In a later genetic analysis, fewer N-insertions in productive TCRs were reported among donors in an Asian-associated ancestry cluster than the 666-donor mean. A further reported finding was that TCR beta sequences accurately predicted the HLA-A and HLA-B alleles for most subjects in the first cohort. In vitro tests confirmed that three of the cytomegalovirus-associated TCR beta chains recognize cytomegalovirus antigens.

Via the germline V gene, CDR1 is SGHRS and CDR2 YFSETQ. The junction shows trimming of 4 bases on V and 5 bases on J, and the gene matches do not reach 7 bases of it. The CDR3 starts with the cysteine, ends with the phenylalanine, and has 15 residues. The entry retains the CDR3 DNA only, 45 bases that are in frame from base 1. The sequence joins TRBV5-1 to TRBJ2-1; 9 junctional bases match TRBD2. Sample: PBMCs. This receptor was identified in a man aged 25 to 40 in good health and CMV-seronegative. The DNA reads TGCGCCAGCAGCCTCGGGACTAGCACCAACAATGAGCAGTTCTTC. Its protein is CASSLGTSTNNEQFF.